Sequencing of this T cell receptor (beta chain) was carried out in a study of PD-1 blockade in classical Hodgkin lymphoma. This clone was counted only a few times. What it binds is unknown. Patients all relapsed after autologous stem cell transplantation, and there was variation in brentuximab vedotin exposure. Under best response, outcomes were complete response, partial response or progressive disease. Overall study findings and caveats: Prior therapy or disease activity may underlie the repertoire differences, whose causes remain undefined. While CD8+ TCR diversity did not rise significantly by C4D1, CD4+ TCR diversity did.

Clones were sequenced by immunoSEQ multiplex PCR, and TCRdb holds only the in-frame ones, with some missing. The sample contains under 60,000 clones, approximately 73% of which appear only once. Unmatched junction bases numbered 14, after V lost 4 bases and J lost 6 bases. The CDR3 consists of 16 residues. The clonotype was recovered from a human donor with classical Hodgkin lymphoma. Material: peripheral blood mononuclear cells (PBMCs), obtained before the second cycle of nivolumab. The chain carries TRBV23-1 and TRBJ1-2, with 7 bases matching TRBD1. TRBV23-1 is designated an ORF whose function remains uncertain. The CDR3: CASSLRRDRFSNGYTF. DNA of the CDR3: TGCGCCAGCAGTCTCCGACGGGACAGATTTTCTAATGGCTACACCTTC.